This T cell receptor (beta chain) was obtained from a study of T cells after yellow fever vaccination. To note about this clonotype: Its antigen is not known.

V was trimmed by 3 bases and J by 4 bases, leaving 14 bases between them. The CDR3 has 15 amino acids. Germline V gene sequence: CDR1 SGHNT, CDR2 YYREEE (reference sequence). Template-switching 5'RACE yielded the TCR cDNA; a universal primer site and UMIs were added in the process. A single record per CDR3 protein comes from TCRdb applying MiXCR to the 5' RACE reads. Of 450,000 to 650,000 distinct CDR3 sequences listed, about 14% were seen once; the top ten hold roughly 13%. Study conclusions and caveats: Clonotype sharing between CD4 and CD8 compartments was small. Compared with primary, the secondary response was weaker and peaked at day 5, not 15. The booster saw the reappearance of most primary-vaccination clones (about 95% CD4, roughly 90% CD8).

The chain has TRBV5-4 and TRBJ1-5; D is possibly TRBD1 (6 bases). The sample was PBMCs, taken on the day of the yellow fever booster vaccination. The TCR was taken from a man aged 30-40 years who received the YFV17D yellow fever vaccine. The chain's CDR3 is CASSSQGSGNQPQHF. Written as DNA, the CDR3 is TGTGCCAGCAGCTCCCAGGGGAGTGGAAATCAGCCCCAGCATTTT. Complete variable domain (other parts from reference TRBV5-4 and TRBJ1-5): ETGVTQSPTHLIKTRGQQVTLRCSSQSGHNTVSWYQQALGQGPQFIFQYYREEENGRGNFPPRFSGLQFPNYSSELNVNALELDDSALYLCASSSQGSGNQPQHFGDGTRLSIL.